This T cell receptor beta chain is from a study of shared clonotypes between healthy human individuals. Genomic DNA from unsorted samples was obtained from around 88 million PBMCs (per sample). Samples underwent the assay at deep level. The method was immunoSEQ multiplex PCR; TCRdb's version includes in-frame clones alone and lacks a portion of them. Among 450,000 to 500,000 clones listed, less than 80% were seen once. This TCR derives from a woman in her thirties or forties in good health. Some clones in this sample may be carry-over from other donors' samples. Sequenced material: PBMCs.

Written as DNA, the CDR3 is TGTGCCAGCAGCATAACAGGGGGGGATCAGCCCCAGCATTTT. Protein: CASSITGGDQPQHF. The chain carries TRBV7-2 and TRBJ1-5; 8 bases fit TRBD1. The CDR3 is 14 amino acids. Germline V gene lookup returns CDR1 SGHTA and CDR2 FQGNSA. Losses at the gene ends were 5 bases for V and 5 bases for J; bases not matched to a gene: 5.